The sequence of this T cell receptor beta chain was determined in a study of OX40 agonist ivuxolimab in advanced cancers. Study at large: Every 2 weeks, ivuxolimab was infused into the patients intravenously at between 0.01 and 10 mg/kg. General study findings and limits: The authors did not determine the antigen specificity of the expanded peripheral T cells.

J lost 2 bases, V lost 7 bases, and 12 bases had no gene match. Germline CDR1 SNHLY, CDR2 FYNNEI. CDR3 length equals 16 residues. No patient had autoimmune disease or received systemic immunosuppression. Details on this clone: The antigen is undetermined.

Only in-frame clones appear in the TCRdb table, and some are missing; sequencing was by immunoSEQ multiplex PCR. This repertoire shows 100,000 or so clones, 95% to 97% found once; its top ten account for around 2%. The sample was CD4+ or CD8+ T cells sorted from blood, taken in a trial of the OX40 agonist ivuxolimab. This clonotype was sampled from an adult with an advanced solid tumor such as melanoma, head and neck, liver or kidney cancer. The chain has TRBV2 and TRBJ2-3, with TRBD1 matching over 7 bases. The CDR3 reads CASTLRGQGDTDTQYF. CDR3 coding DNA: TGTGCCAGCACCCTCCGAGGTCAGGGGGACACAGATACGCAGTATTTT.